The rows below give T cell receptor beta chains drawn from one sample of a study of blood T cell repertoires in COVID-19. Produced via immunoSEQ multiplex PCR; TCRdb's table is partial and in-frame only. In the table there are approximately 220,000 clones, 65% to 85% of which are singletons. The sample consisted of peripheral blood. The receptors derive from an elderly woman with acute or convalescent COVID-19. The CDR3 runs from the conserved cysteine through the conserved F or W. The order of the fields is clone size, V gene, J gene, D gene, CDR3 DNA, CDR3 protein. The D gene is left open where the match is weak. A clone size is listed for some rows: how often the clone was seen (once, few, many), or a class if it is expanded.

clone size: -; V gene: TRBV12-3/TRBV12-4; J gene: TRBJ2-5; D gene: TRBD1; CDR3 DNA: TGTGCCAGCGGCTGGGGACAGGGGGAGACCCAGTACTTC; CDR3 protein: CASGWGQGETQYF
clone size: -; V gene: TRBV9; J gene: TRBJ2-1; D gene: -; CDR3 DNA: TGTGCCAGCAGCCCACCAATGACAGATTACAATGAGCAGTTCTTC; CDR3 protein: CASSPPMTDYNEQFF
clone size: -; V gene: TRBV5-5; J gene: TRBJ1-5; D gene: TRBD1; CDR3 DNA: TGTGCCAGCAGCCAGGGGGGAGGTGAGCAGCCCCAGCATTTT; CDR3 protein: CASSQGGGEQPQHF
clone size: -; V gene: TRBV3-1/TRBV3-2; J gene: TRBJ1-2; D gene: TRBD1; CDR3 DNA: TGTGCCAGCAGCCTCCCGGGACAGCCAAACTATGGCTACACCTTC; CDR3 protein: CASSLPGQPNYGYTF
clone size: few; V gene: TRBV18; J gene: TRBJ1-6; D gene: -; CDR3 DNA: TGTGCCAGCTCCCCAACAGGGAGTACCTATAATTCACCCCTCCACTTT; CDR3 protein: CASSPTGSTYNSPLHF
clone size: -; V gene: TRBV30; J gene: TRBJ1-1; D gene: -; CDR3 DNA: TGTGCCTGGAGTGTACGGCAGGGGAGTGGTGAAGCTTTCTTT; CDR3 protein: CAWSVRQGSGEAFF
clone size: -; V gene: TRBV10-2; J gene: TRBJ2-7; D gene: TRBD2; CDR3 DNA: TGCGCCAGCATCCCGAGCGGGGCGGGGGGCAGCTCCTACGAGCAGTACTTC; CDR3 protein: CASIPSGAGGSSYEQYF
clone size: -; V gene: TRBV29-1; J gene: TRBJ1-2; D gene: TRBD1; CDR3 DNA: TGCAGCTCCTCATTCCGACAGGGGCTAGGCTATGGCTACACCTTC; CDR3 protein: CSSSFRQGLGYGYTF
clone size: -; V gene: TRBV25-1; J gene: TRBJ1-1; D gene: -; CDR3 DNA: TGTGCCAGCAGTGAATATGGTAGGAACACTGAAGCTTTCTTT; CDR3 protein: CASSEYGRNTEAFF
clone size: -; V gene: TRBV11-3; J gene: TRBJ1-2; D gene: TRBD1; CDR3 DNA: TGTGCCAGGGACAGGACACGGGCTAACTATGGCTACACCTTC; CDR3 protein: CARDRTRANYGYTF
clone size: few; V gene: TRBV19; J gene: TRBJ1-5; D gene: -; CDR3 DNA: TGTGCCAGTAGTCCCTACGGTTATAGCAATCAGCCCCAGCATTTT; CDR3 protein: CASSPYGYSNQPQHF
clone size: once; V gene: TRBV5-6; J gene: TRBJ2-1; D gene: -; CDR3 DNA: TGTGCCAGCAGCACAGGGTACAATGAGCAGTTCTTC; CDR3 protein: CASSTGYNEQFF
clone size: few; V gene: TRBV12-3/TRBV12-4; J gene: TRBJ1-2; D gene: -; CDR3 DNA: TGTGCCAGCAGTCAAATAAGGGGAGGCTACACCTTC; CDR3 protein: CASSQIRGGYTF
clone size: -; V gene: TRBV7-7; J gene: TRBJ1-2; D gene: TRBD1; CDR3 DNA: TGTGCTAGCAGCTTCCCCCGGGACAGGGGTTCTAACTATGGCTACACCTTC; CDR3 protein: CASSFPRDRGSNYGYTF
clone size: -; V gene: TRBV19; J gene: TRBJ1-6; D gene: -; CDR3 DNA: TGTGCCAGTAGTTTTCCAGGGCTGAATTCACCCCTCCACTTT; CDR3 protein: CASSFPGLNSPLHF
clone size: -; V gene: TRBV18; J gene: TRBJ2-5; D gene: -; CDR3 DNA: TGTGCCAGCTCACCTCAGTCGGGGCAAGAGACCCAGTACTTC; CDR3 protein: CASSPQSGQETQYF
clone size: -; V gene: TRBV24-1; J gene: TRBJ1-1; D gene: -; CDR3 DNA: TGTGCCACCATGACAGGCAGGAAGGCTTTCTTT; CDR3 protein: CATMTGRKAFF
clone size: -; V gene: TRBV5-1; J gene: TRBJ2-3; D gene: TRBD1; CDR3 DNA: TGCGCCAGCAGCTTGGGGCCGGGACAGGGAATAGATACGCAGTATTTT; CDR3 protein: CASSLGPGQGIDTQYF
clone size: -; V gene: TRBV7-9; J gene: TRBJ1-2; D gene: -; CDR3 DNA: TGTGCCAGCAGCTTAGGTGCAGGGAACTATGGCTACACCTTC; CDR3 protein: CASSLGAGNYGYTF
clone size: -; V gene: TRBV30; J gene: TRBJ1-3; D gene: -; CDR3 DNA: TGTGCCTGGAGCCCTCCGGGAAACACCATATATTTT; CDR3 protein: CAWSPPGNTIYF
clone size: -; V gene: TRBV21-1; J gene: TRBJ2-7; D gene: -; CDR3 DNA: TGTGCCAGCAGCCCCGGGACAGGTTCCTACGAGCAGTACTTC; CDR3 protein: CASSPGTGSYEQYF
clone size: few; V gene: TRBV5-6; J gene: TRBJ2-7; D gene: -; CDR3 DNA: TGTGCCAGCAGCTTGTGGCCTGAGCGGACCACCTACGAGCAGTACTTC; CDR3 protein: CASSLWPERTTYEQYF
clone size: -; V gene: TRBV11-3; J gene: TRBJ2-1; D gene: -; CDR3 DNA: TGTGCCAGCAGCTTAGTATCAGGAAACAATGAGCAGTTCTTC; CDR3 protein: CASSLVSGNNEQFF
clone size: -; V gene: TRBV5-1; J gene: TRBJ2-2; D gene: -; CDR3 DNA: TGCGCCAGCAGCTCGTCACCGGAGCGGACCGGGGAGCTGTTTTTT; CDR3 protein: CASSSSPERTGELFF
clone size: few; V gene: TRBV7-2; J gene: TRBJ1-2; D gene: -; CDR3 DNA: TGTGCCAGCAGTGGGATCATACAGGGATATGGCTACACCTTC; CDR3 protein: CASSGIIQGYGYTF
clone size: few; V gene: TRBV28; J gene: TRBJ2-1; D gene: -; CDR3 DNA: TGTGCCAGCAGTTATCGGGTAGCGCCCAATGAGCAGTTCTTC; CDR3 protein: CASSYRVAPNEQFF
clone size: -; V gene: TRBV30; J gene: TRBJ2-7; D gene: -; CDR3 DNA: TGTGCCTGGAGTACCGGACGGGGAAGCTCCTACGAGCAGTACTTC; CDR3 protein: CAWSTGRGSSYEQYF
clone size: few; V gene: TRBV5-1; J gene: TRBJ2-2; D gene: TRBD2; CDR3 DNA: TGCGCCAGCAGCATGGGACTAGCGGTTAACACCGGGGAGCTGTTTTTT; CDR3 protein: CASSMGLAVNTGELFF
clone size: once; V gene: TRBV6-5; J gene: TRBJ2-5; D gene: TRBD2; CDR3 DNA: TGTGCCAGCCGTCCCGGGGGAGGGTTCCAAGAGACCCAGTACTTC; CDR3 protein: CASRPGGGFQETQYF
clone size: -; V gene: TRBV30; J gene: TRBJ1-5; D gene: -; CDR3 DNA: TGTGCCTGGAGCGCTCAGGGAAGCAATCAGCCCCAGCATTTT; CDR3 protein: CAWSAQGSNQPQHF
clone size: -; V gene: TRBV10-3; J gene: TRBJ1-1; D gene: TRBD1; CDR3 DNA: TGTGCCATCAGTGAGTCGGACAGGGGGAACACTGAAGCTTTCTTT; CDR3 protein: CAISESDRGNTEAFF